The rows below give T cell receptor beta chains drawn from one sample of a study of response to subunit inactivated influenza vaccine. From the RT-PCR reads, TCRdb called clonotypes with MiXCR, one entry per CDR3 protein. The table records about 520,000 distinct CDR3 sequences, 6.5% to 8% of them present only once. This specimen was PBMCs from blood, taken roughly 24 months after vaccination. The receptors shown here come from a man aged 45-69 years who received an inactivated influenza vaccine. Both conserved end residues are part of each CDR3. A D gene is named only where the DNA matches it firmly. Size values are once, few and many counts, or a class for expanded clones, and some rows have none.

few	TRBJ1-1	TRBV20-1	-	13	CSARSGGAREAFF	TGCAGTGCTAGAAGTGGGGGCGCCCGGGAAGCTTTCTTT
-	TRBJ1-1	TRBV5-1	-	11	CASRVGSEAFF	TGCGCCAGCAGGGTTGGTAGTGAAGCTTTCTTT
-	TRBJ2-5	TRBV7-8	TRBD2	16	CASSLWRGGPQETQYF	TGTGCCAGCAGCTTATGGCGCGGGGGGCCGCAAGAGACCCAGTACTTC
many	TRBJ2-1	TRBV5-1	-	16	CASSFAGNTGYNEQFF	TGCGCCAGCAGCTTTGCCGGTAACACAGGGTACAATGAGCAGTTCTTC
many	TRBJ1-6	TRBV5-1	-	14	CASSLGRNNSPLHF	TGCGCCAGCAGCTTGGGCCGCAATAATTCACCCCTCCACTTT
-	TRBJ2-5	TRBV5-1	-	14	CASSFNGGRETQYF	TGCGCCAGCAGCTTTAACGGGGGCCGCGAGACCCAGTACTTC
many	TRBJ2-7	TRBV4-1	-	16	CASSQAADTGLYEQYF	TGCGCCAGCAGCCAAGCTGCGGACACCGGCCTCTACGAGCAGTACTTC
-	TRBJ2-1	TRBV2	TRBD1	14	CASSEGTGGNEQFF	TGTGCCAGCAGTGAGGGGACAGGGGGGAATGAGCAGTTCTTC
few	TRBJ2-5	TRBV7-2	TRBD2	16	CASSLAGGGARETQYF	TGTGCCAGCAGCTTAGCGGGCGGGGGGGCACGGGAGACCCAGTACTTC
few	TRBJ2-3	TRBV4-3	-	15	CASSQMWRATDTQYF	TGCGCCAGCAGCCAAATGTGGCGGGCAACAGATACGCAGTATTTT
-	TRBJ1-5	TRBV5-5	TRBD1	14	CASSPEGAGSPQHF	TGTGCCAGCAGCCCAGAGGGGGCGGGAAGTCCCCAGCATTTT
few	TRBJ1-5	TRBV28	-	13	CASSFGQDQPQHF	TGTGCCAGCAGTTTCGGGCAAGATCAGCCCCAGCATTTT
many	TRBJ2-1	TRBV4-3	TRBD2	15	CASTTLAGANNEQFF	TGCGCCAGCACCACCTTAGCGGGGGCCAACAATGAGCAGTTCTTC
few	TRBJ1-2	TRBV7-9	-	15	CASSLAPGVLYGYTF	TGTGCCAGCAGCTTAGCGCCCGGGGTTCTCTATGGCTACACCTTC
many	TRBJ1-5	TRBV2	-	14	CASSDRYSNQPQHF	TGTGCCAGCAGTGATCGATATAGCAATCAGCCCCAGCATTTT
few	TRBJ2-7	TRBV20-1	TRBD1	12	CSAGDRSHEQYF	TGCAGTGCTGGGGACAGATCCCACGAGCAGTACTTC
many	TRBJ2-1	TRBV5-1	-	16	CASKGGAASSYNEQFF	TGCGCCAGCAAGGGCGGGGCCGCCAGCTCCTACAATGAGCAGTTCTTC
-	TRBJ1-2	TRBV10-3	-	16	CAISESTPGSNYGYTF	TGTGCCATCAGTGAGTCGACCCCAGGCTCCAACTATGGCTACACCTTC
few	TRBJ1-1	TRBV15	-	13	CATSWEGNTEAFF	TGTGCCACCAGCTGGGAAGGTAACACTGAAGCTTTCTTT
-	TRBJ1-1	TRBV5-1	TRBD1	17	CASSITPTGRVDTEAFF	TGCGCCAGCAGCATCACGCCGACAGGGAGAGTTGACACTGAAGCTTTCTTT
-	TRBJ2-1	TRBV24-1	TRBD2	17	CATSDPRTSGSSDEQFF	TGTGCCACCAGTGACCCAAGGACTAGCGGGAGTTCGGATGAGCAGTTCTTC
-	TRBJ1-4	TRBV5-5	-	15	CASSRNRATNEKLFF	TGTGCCAGCAGCAGGAACAGGGCAACTAATGAAAAACTGTTTTTT
few	TRBJ2-7	TRBV5-1	-	16	CASSLARISDTYEQYF	TGCGCCAGCAGCTTGGCGCGTATCTCGGATACCTACGAGCAGTACTTC
few	TRBJ1-3	TRBV10-2	-	14	CASSELGDGNTIYF	TGCGCCAGCAGTGAGCTTGGTGACGGAAACACCATATATTTT
-	TRBJ1-2	TRBV3-1	-	15	CASSQDQDSPYGYTF	TGTGCCAGCAGCCAAGATCAGGACAGCCCCTATGGCTACACCTTC
few	TRBJ1-3	TRBV28	-	18	CASKRGWGTYLSGNTIYF	TGTGCCAGCAAACGCGGGTGGGGAACCTACCTCTCTGGAAACACCATATATTTT
many	TRBJ2-5	TRBV27	-	12	CASSLNQGTQYF	TGTGCCAGCAGTTTGAACCAGGGGACCCAGTACTTC
many	TRBJ1-1	TRBV15	TRBD1	16	CATSREPFRGGAEAFF	TGTGCCACCAGCAGAGAGCCCTTCAGGGGGGGCGCTGAAGCTTTCTTT
few	TRBJ1-4	TRBV2	TRBD1	16	CASSEFGTGSNEKLFF	TGTGCCAGCAGTGAATTTGGGACAGGGTCTAATGAAAAACTGTTTTTT
few	TRBJ2-1	TRBV24-1	TRBD1	13	CATFPQGANEQFF	TGTGCCACCTTCCCACAGGGGGCAAATGAGCAGTTCTTC
many	TRBJ2-1	TRBV5-1	-	15	CASSLDGDPTNEQFF	TGCGCCAGCAGCTTGGATGGGGACCCTACAAACGAGCAGTTCTTC
-	TRBJ2-3	TRBV24-1	-	15	CATSDSGLTGDTQYF	TGTGCCACCAGTGATTCTGGCTTAACCGGAGATACGCAGTATTTT